The rows below give T cell receptor beta chains drawn from one sample of a study of identifying expanded T cells in peripheral blood. Profiled with immunoSEQ multiplex PCR; TCRdb holds only in-frame clones, not every one. The sample records about 91,000 clones, 88% being singletons. The sequenced sample was blood. These receptor sequences come from a person between 18 and 75 years old in good health. CDR3s include the opening cysteine and the closing phenylalanine or tryptophan. Each record gives: J gene, CDR3 length, V gene, D gene, clone size, CDR3 protein, CDR3 DNA. A D gene is named only where the DNA matches it firmly. Rows may omit the clone size; those that give it use once, few, many or a size class.

j_gene: TRBJ2-2
len: 15
v_gene: TRBV9
d_gene: NA
abundance: NA
CDR3aa: CASSVEPTNTGELFF
CDR3nt: TGTGCCAGCAGCGTAGAACCCACGAACACCGGGGAGCTGTTTTTT

j_gene: TRBJ2-1
len: 13
v_gene: TRBV6-5
d_gene: NA
abundance: NA
CDR3aa: CASTGMGRNEQFF
CDR3nt: TGTGCCAGCACCGGAATGGGGCGGAATGAGCAGTTCTTC

j_gene: TRBJ2-2
len: 16
v_gene: TRBV21-1
d_gene: NA
abundance: NA
CDR3aa: CASSTPTGLDTGELFF
CDR3nt: TGTGCCAGCAGCACCCCGACAGGGCTCGACACCGGGGAGCTGTTTTTT

j_gene: TRBJ2-1
len: 14
v_gene: TRBV18
d_gene: TRBD2
abundance: NA
CDR3aa: CASLVAGMYNEQFF
CDR3nt: TGTGCCAGCTTAGTAGCGGGAATGTACAATGAGCAGTTCTTC

j_gene: TRBJ1-3
len: 16
v_gene: TRBV6-4
d_gene: NA
abundance: NA
CDR3aa: CASSVRGSWSGNTIYF
CDR3nt: TGTGCCAGCAGCGTCCGGGGGTCTTGGTCTGGAAACACCATATATTTT

j_gene: TRBJ1-1
len: 13
v_gene: TRBV6-4
d_gene: NA
abundance: NA
CDR3aa: CASSWGSNTEAFF
CDR3nt: TGTGCCAGCAGTTGGGGCTCGAACACTGAAGCTTTCTTT

j_gene: TRBJ1-6
len: 15
v_gene: TRBV18
d_gene: NA
abundance: NA
CDR3aa: CASSPKTGENSPLHF
CDR3nt: TGTGCCAGCTCACCAAAGACAGGAGAAAATTCACCCCTCCACTTT

j_gene: TRBJ2-5
len: 10
v_gene: TRBV30
d_gene: NA
abundance: NA
CDR3aa: CAWSAETQYF
CDR3nt: TGTGCCTGGAGTGCTGAGACCCAGTACTTC

j_gene: TRBJ2-2
len: 14
v_gene: TRBV6-4
d_gene: NA
abundance: NA
CDR3aa: CASGDGRDTGELFF
CDR3nt: TGTGCCAGCGGGGACGGCAGGGACACCGGGGAGCTGTTTTTT

j_gene: TRBJ2-2
len: 15
v_gene: TRBV30
d_gene: NA
abundance: NA
CDR3aa: CAWKVRDRDTGELFF
CDR3nt: TGTGCCTGGAAAGTACGGGACCGGGACACCGGGGAGCTGTTTTTT

j_gene: TRBJ2-2
len: 16
v_gene: TRBV11-3
d_gene: NA
abundance: NA
CDR3aa: CASSSPTSRNTGELFF
CDR3nt: TGTGCCAGCAGCTCCCCCACGTCGCGGAACACCGGGGAGCTGTTTTTT

j_gene: TRBJ2-5
len: 15
v_gene: TRBV6-5
d_gene: TRBD2
abundance: NA
CDR3aa: CASSYSGRAGETQYF
CDR3nt: TGTGCCAGCAGTTATAGCGGGAGGGCCGGGGAGACCCAGTACTTC

j_gene: TRBJ2-1
len: 15
v_gene: TRBV6-1
d_gene: NA
abundance: NA
CDR3aa: CASSAQDSSYNEQFF
CDR3nt: TGTGCCAGCAGTGCTCAGGACAGCTCCTACAATGAGCAGTTCTTC

j_gene: TRBJ2-1
len: 12
v_gene: TRBV27
d_gene: NA
abundance: NA
CDR3aa: CASRGVSNEQFF
CDR3nt: TGTGCCAGCAGGGGCGTCTCCAATGAGCAGTTCTTC

j_gene: TRBJ2-2
len: 15
v_gene: TRBV7-8
d_gene: TRBD1
abundance: NA
CDR3aa: CASSSRDRLTGELFF
CDR3nt: TGTGCCAGCAGCTCCCGGGACAGATTAACCGGGGAGCTGTTTTTT

j_gene: TRBJ2-7
len: 18
v_gene: TRBV10-3
d_gene: TRBD2
abundance: NA
CDR3aa: CAISDLAGGQTGAYEQYF
CDR3nt: TGTGCCATCAGTGATTTAGCGGGGGGGCAGACGGGCGCCTACGAGCAGTACTTC

j_gene: TRBJ2-3
len: 14
v_gene: TRBV7-6
d_gene: NA
abundance: NA
CDR3aa: CASSLVMSTDTQYF
CDR3nt: TGTGCCAGCAGCTTAGTGATGTCCACAGATACGCAGTATTTT

j_gene: TRBJ2-2
len: 17
v_gene: TRBV5-4
d_gene: NA
abundance: NA
CDR3aa: CASSLARGWSGDGELFF
CDR3nt: TGTGCCAGCAGCTTGGCGCGGGGGTGGTCAGGGGACGGGGAGCTGTTTTTT

j_gene: TRBJ2-2
len: 14
v_gene: TRBV19
d_gene: NA
abundance: NA
CDR3aa: CARWEDSNTGELFF
CDR3nt: TGTGCCAGGTGGGAGGATTCGAACACCGGGGAGCTGTTTTTT

j_gene: TRBJ1-1
len: 14
v_gene: TRBV7-9
d_gene: NA
abundance: once
CDR3aa: CASSLTAVNTEAFF
CDR3nt: TGTGCCAGCAGCCTAACGGCGGTGAACACTGAAGCTTTCTTT

j_gene: TRBJ2-7
len: 15
v_gene: TRBV6-5
d_gene: TRBD1
abundance: NA
CDR3aa: CASSYSRDRGREQYF
CDR3nt: TGTGCCAGCAGTTACTCGAGGGACAGGGGGCGAGAGCAGTACTTC

j_gene: TRBJ2-3
len: 12
v_gene: TRBV11-3
d_gene: NA
abundance: NA
CDR3aa: CASSTSRGGQYF
CDR3nt: TGTGCCAGCAGCACAAGTAGGGGGGGGCAGTATTTT

j_gene: TRBJ1-1
len: 13
v_gene: TRBV30
d_gene: NA
abundance: few
CDR3aa: CAWSVDSRSEAFF
CDR3nt: TGTGCCTGGAGTGTGGACAGCAGAAGTGAAGCTTTCTTT

j_gene: TRBJ1-2
len: 15
v_gene: TRBV7-9
d_gene: TRBD1
abundance: NA
CDR3aa: CASSLGTRGAYGYTF
CDR3nt: TGTGCCAGCAGCTTAGGGACCAGGGGGGCCTATGGCTACACCTTC

j_gene: TRBJ2-7
len: 15
v_gene: TRBV4-2
d_gene: TRBD2
abundance: NA
CDR3aa: CASSQDFSGSREQYF
CDR3nt: TGTGCCAGCAGCCAGGACTTTAGCGGGAGTAGAGAGCAGTACTTC

j_gene: TRBJ2-1
len: 15
v_gene: TRBV5-5
d_gene: NA
abundance: NA
CDR3aa: CASSWGPAGYNEQFF
CDR3nt: TGTGCCAGCAGCTGGGGACCAGCGGGCTACAATGAGCAGTTCTTC

j_gene: TRBJ2-5
len: 14
v_gene: TRBV5-6
d_gene: TRBD2
abundance: NA
CDR3aa: CASTLRWGGETQYF
CDR3nt: TGTGCCAGCACCCTCCGCTGGGGGGGAGAGACCCAGTACTTC

j_gene: TRBJ2-1
len: 16
v_gene: TRBV7-9
d_gene: TRBD2
abundance: NA
CDR3aa: CASSLTLPPSGNEQFF
CDR3nt: TGTGCCAGCAGCTTAACCCTCCCACCTAGCGGGAATGAGCAGTTCTTC

j_gene: TRBJ1-6
len: 13
v_gene: TRBV30
d_gene: TRBD1
abundance: few
CDR3aa: CAWSKDRDSPLHF
CDR3nt: TGTGCCTGGAGTAAGGACAGGGATTCACCCCTCCACTTT

j_gene: TRBJ2-3
len: 15
v_gene: TRBV19
d_gene: TRBD1
abundance: NA
CDR3aa: CASSIGTGYTDTQYF
CDR3nt: TGTGCCAGTAGTATAGGGACAGGGTACACAGATACGCAGTATTTT

j_gene: TRBJ2-7
len: 13
v_gene: TRBV2
d_gene: NA
abundance: NA
CDR3aa: CASSGEGIYEQYF
CDR3nt: TGTGCCAGCAGTGGTGAAGGGATATACGAGCAGTACTTC

j_gene: TRBJ2-7
len: 15
v_gene: TRBV23-1
d_gene: NA
abundance: NA
CDR3aa: CASSTGASGRYEQYF
CDR3nt: TGCGCCAGCAGCACGGGCGCATCAGGACGCTACGAGCAGTACTTC

j_gene: TRBJ2-2
len: 12
v_gene: TRBV4-1
d_gene: NA
abundance: NA
CDR3aa: CASSRSTGELFF
CDR3nt: TGCGCCAGCAGCCGTAGCACCGGGGAGCTGTTTTTT

j_gene: TRBJ2-3
len: 14
v_gene: TRBV19
d_gene: NA
abundance: NA
CDR3aa: CATSGGASTDTQYF
CDR3nt: TGTGCCACCTCGGGCGGAGCTAGCACAGATACGCAGTATTTT

j_gene: TRBJ2-7
len: 14
v_gene: TRBV19
d_gene: NA
abundance: NA
CDR3aa: CASSDRWASYEQYF
CDR3nt: TGTGCCAGTAGTGATCGGTGGGCGTCCTACGAGCAGTACTTC

j_gene: TRBJ1-2
len: 14
v_gene: TRBV7-2
d_gene: NA
abundance: NA
CDR3aa: CASSLDRTEPLNTF
CDR3nt: TGTGCCAGCAGCTTAGACAGGACAGAACCTTTAAACACCTTC

j_gene: TRBJ2-5
len: 17
v_gene: TRBV6-1
d_gene: TRBD2
abundance: NA
CDR3aa: CASSGSSGGPLGETQYF
CDR3nt: TGTGCCAGCAGTGGATCTAGCGGGGGCCCTTTGGGAGAGACCCAGTACTTC

j_gene: TRBJ2-7
len: 17
v_gene: TRBV27
d_gene: TRBD2
abundance: NA
CDR3aa: CATPESSGGSFSYEQYF
CDR3nt: TGTGCCACTCCAGAATCTAGCGGGGGGTCCTTCTCCTACGAGCAGTACTTC

j_gene: TRBJ1-2
len: 14
v_gene: TRBV6-1
d_gene: NA
abundance: NA
CDR3aa: CASSEGWANYGYTF
CDR3nt: TGTGCCAGCAGTGAAGGCTGGGCGAACTATGGCTACACCTTC

j_gene: TRBJ1-1
len: 16
v_gene: TRBV5-1
d_gene: NA
abundance: once
CDR3aa: CASSSNLIGVNTEAFF
CDR3nt: TGCGCCAGCAGCTCAAACTTAATAGGGGTCAACACTGAAGCTTTCTTT